These 25 T cell receptor beta chains were all obtained from the same sample, sequenced in a study of glioma-infiltrating T cells. TCR alpha and beta CDR3 regions were amplified from RNA using iRepertoire nested multiplex PCR. A single record per CDR3 protein comes from TCRdb applying MiXCR to the multiplex PCR reads. The table records around 390,000 distinct CDR3 sequences, 41% of them present only once. Material for sequencing was glioma tissue, nonneoplastic brain tissue, or PBMCs (not recorded which). These receptors all come from a human donor with low-grade glioma or glioblastoma, undergoing nonglioma brain surgery, or in good health (not recorded which).

This clonotype was picked up one time. The CDR3 carries no conserved terminal phenylalanine or tryptophan, so it likely arises from a read error. The genes are TRBV4-1 and TRBJ2-1; D perhaps matches TRBD2 (6 bases). The ends were cut back, 3 bases at V and 3 bases at J, with 18 bases in the middle. Per the germline V gene, CDR1 is MGHRA and CDR2 is YSYEKL. The CDR3 spans 17 residues. The CDR3 DNA is TGCGCCAGCAGCCAGGGATCCGGGACTCTGGGCTACAATGAGCAGTTCTCC. It specifies CASSQGSGTLGYNEQFS.

The V and J genes are TRBV4-1 and TRBJ1-5; 9 bases line up with TRBD1. The better agreement between TRBJ2-3 and the DNA end casts doubt on the J call. Germline values: CDR1 MGHRA, CDR2 YSYEKL. CDR3 length: 16 amino acids. CDR3 DNA sequence: TGCGCCAGCAGCCAACAGGGACAGGGTAGCAATCAGCCCCAGTATTTT. Amino acids: CASSQQGQGSNQPQYF.

As concerns this clonotype: This may arise from a read error, as a much more abundant clone is one base away. The rearrangement links TRBV27 to TRBJ2-1; 10 nucleotides align to TRBD1. Trimming at V came to 5 bases and at J to 4 bases, leaving 14 bases not matched to a gene. Germline-derived CDR1 and CDR2 are MNHEY and SMNVEV (reference sequence). This CDR3 is 18 amino acids long. The CDR3 spells CASSPSPTGQGRYNEQFF. For the CDR3, the DNA is TGTGCCAGCAGTCCATCACCCACGGGACAGGGGAGGTACAATGAGCAGTTCTTC.

The chain combines TRBV4-3 with TRBJ2-2; D perhaps matches TRBD2 (6 bases). This CDR3 spans 17 amino acids. The V end lost 4 bases, the J end lost 0 bases, and 15 bases lay between the germline ends. Germline V gene sequence: CDR1 LGHNA, CDR2 YSLEER. The CDR3: CASSPQVAVPNTGELFF. CDR3 nucleotides: TGCGCCAGCAGCCCCCAGGTAGCGGTACCGAACACCGGGGAGCTGTTTTTT.

This clonotype was detected ten times or more. The chain combines TRBV27 with TRBJ2-7, with D possibly TRBD1 on 6 matching bases. V dropped 4 bases and J dropped 5 bases, with 15 bases sitting between them. The CDR3 consists of 14 residues. Germline CDR1 and CDR2: MNHEY and SMNVEV (reference sequence). The CDR3 coding sequence is TGTGCCAGCAGTTCCGGGACACAGGGCAACGAGCAGTACTTC. Its translation: CASSSGTQGNEQYF.

In this sample, this clonotype turned up a few times. The chain carries TRBV20-1 and TRBJ2-1, with 7 bases matching TRBD2. The trim removed 1 base at V and 7 bases at J, leaving 10 bases unmatched. The CDR3 length is 15 residues. From germline, CDR1 is DFQATT and CDR2 SNEGSKA (reference sequence). The CDR3 sequence is CSARARAGDVNEQFF. DNA of the CDR3: TGCAGTGCTAGAGCTCGGGCGGGAGACGTTAATGAGCAGTTCTTC.

Ten or more counts support this clonotype. The chain's CDR3 is CASARTGISYEQYF. CDR3 coding DNA: TGTGCCAGCGCCCGGACAGGAATATCCTACGAGCAGTACTTC. This chain joins TRBV6-2 or TRBV6-3 and TRBJ2-7; TRBD1 agrees at 7 bases. The CDR3 spans 14 residues. Germline loops: CDR1 MNHEY, CDR2 SVGEGT. V dropped 8 bases and J dropped 1; count of bases not matched to a gene: 8.

This clonotype has at least ten counts. The chain carries TRBV25-1 and TRBJ2-3; D call uncertain. CDR3 size: 11 residues. The V end lost 4 bases, the J end lost 5 bases, and 4 bases lay between the germline ends. The germline gives CDR1 MGHDK, CDR2 SYGVNS. This CDR3 reads CASSVGDTQYF. For the CDR3, the DNA is TGTGCCAGCAGTGTGGGAGATACGCAGTATTTT.

This clonotype has a handful of counts. This chain uses TRBV7-2 with TRBJ2-1, with D tentatively TRBD2 (6 bases). V lost 0 bases and J 4 bases, leaving 16 bases between the germline ends. The CDR3 has 17 residues. In germline, CDR1 is SGHTA, CDR2 FQGNSA. The DNA of the CDR3 is TGTGCCAGCAGCTTAGCAGGCGGGGTAAGACCTTACAATGAGCAGTTCTTC. Translated, it gives CASSLAGGVRPYNEQFF. Looking up the rest from reference TRBV7-2 and TRBJ2-1 gives the full variable domain: GAGVSQSPSNKVTEKGKDVELRCDPISGHTALYWYRQSLGQGLEFLIYFQGNSAPDKSGLPSDRFSAERTGGSVSTLTIQRTQQEDSAVYLCASSLAGGVRPYNEQFFGPGTRLTVL.

This clonotype was detected only a few times. V gene TRBV7-4 combines with J gene TRBJ1-1, with a weak D call TRBD1 (5 bases). The CDR3 is 15 residues long. V dropped 1 base and J dropped 4 bases, with 13 bases sitting between them. Per the germline V gene, CDR1 is SGHVT and CDR2 is SQSDAQ. The CDR3 sequence: CASSLVSGSGTEAFF. The DNA for the CDR3 is TGTGCCAGCAGCTTAGTGTCAGGGAGCGGCACTGAAGCTTTCTTT.

The rearrangement joins TRBV4-1 to TRBJ2-7; D ambiguous. V gave up 0 bases and J gave up 0 bases, with 9 bases separating them. The CDR3 length is 15 residues. Germline CDR1 reads MGHRA; CDR2 reads YSYEKL. The CDR3 DNA sequence: TGCGCCAGCAGCCAAGACAGGAGCGTCTCCTACGAGCAGTACTTC. This sequence encodes CASSQDRSVSYEQYF.

The chain employs TRBV4-1 and TRBJ2-7, with a tentative D call TRBD1 (6 bases). V lost 3 bases, J lost 0 bases, and 12 bases lay in between. Germline loops: CDR1 MGHRA, CDR2 YSYEKL. The CDR3 is made up of 15 amino acids. This chain's CDR3 is CASSQGRGRSYEQYF. The CDR3 DNA reads as TGCGCCAGCAGCCAGGGCAGGGGCCGCTCCTACGAGCAGTACTTC.

This clonotype was picked up many times. The chain carries TRBV25-1 and TRBJ1-1, with D perhaps matching TRBD1 (5 bases). Germline V gives CDR1 MGHDK, CDR2 SYGVNS. The ends were cut back, 1 base at V and 5 bases at J, with 17 bases in the middle. CDR3 length: 16 residues. CDR3 sequence reads: CASSESGRSKGTEAFF. The CDR3 bases are TGTGCCAGCAGTGAATCTGGGCGGAGTAAGGGGACTGAAGCTTTCTTT. Variable domain in full (rest from reference TRBV25-1 and TRBJ1-1): EADIYQTPRYLVIGTGKKITLECSQTMGHDKMYWYQQDPGMELHLIHYSYGVNSTEKGDLSSESTVSRIRTEHFPLTLESARPSHTSQYLCASSESGRSKGTEAFFGQGTRLTVV.

This clonotype was detected only a few times. The germline gene is not matched at one end of the junction; a read error may be the cause. This rearrangement joins TRBV7-9 to TRBJ1-1, with TRBD1 as a possible D gene (6 bases). CDR1 is SEHNR and CDR2 is FQNEAQ in the germline V gene (reference sequence). The CDR3 sequence is 14 residues long. The CDR3 loop is CASSPQGVKTEAFF. For the CDR3, the DNA is TGTGCCAGCAGCCCACAGGGAGTGAAGACTGAAGCTTTCTTT.

The chain carries TRBV27 and TRBJ2-6, with D uncertain. This CDR3 spans 15 amino acids. The germline V gene has CDR1 MNHEY and CDR2 SMNVEV (reference sequence). The ends were cut back, 0 bases at V and 0 bases at J, with 3 bases in the middle. This CDR3 reads CASSLSDSGANVLTF. CDR3 sequence (DNA): TGTGCCAGCAGTTTATCAGACTCTGGGGCCAACGTCCTGACTTTC.

Worth noting for this clonotype: A much larger clonotype is one base distant, so this may be a read error. The chain is built from TRBV28 and TRBJ2-5, with D unresolved. V lost 2 bases and J lost 7, with 14 bases in between. Germline V gives CDR1 MDHEN, CDR2 SYDVKM. The CDR3 totals 14 residues. CDR3 amino acids: CASSLQPAARTQYF. In DNA, the CDR3 is TGTGCCAGCAGTTTACAACCGGCCGCGCGGACCCAGTACTTC.

A word on this clonotype: A read error is likely here: a far larger clone is one base away. The V and J genes are TRBV12-3 or TRBV12-4 and TRBJ2-1, with D unclear. The CDR3 contains 10 residues. V was pared by 3 bases and J by 8 bases, with 2 bases between. CDR3 loop: CASSFYEQFF. CDR3 DNA sequence: TGTGCCAGCAGTTTCTATGAGCAGTTCTTC.

Concerning this clonotype itself: One end of the junction is discordant with germline, which a read error may explain. The chain links TRBV28 to TRBJ2-7, with a weak D call TRBD2 (6 bases). Germline CDR1 MDHEN, CDR2 SYDVKM. The CDR3 is 19 amino acids. The CDR3: CASSQGRGFALVSSYEQYF. The CDR3 DNA reads TGCGCCAGCAGCCAAGGGCGGGGTTTCGCCCTCGTTAGCTCCTACGAGCAGTACTTC.

This chain links TRBV5-1 with TRBJ2-2; tentatively, D is TRBD1 or TRBD2 (5 bases each). The CDR3 contains 15 residues. Germline V lookup: CDR1 SGHRS, CDR2 YFSETQ. Trimming pared 5 bases from V and 2 bases from J, leaving 13 bases between. CDR3 protein: CASRTGTQNTGELFF. The DNA of the CDR3 is TGCGCCAGCAGAACCGGGACGCAAAACACCGGGGAGCTGTTTTTT.

The sample holds many counts of this clonotype. The V gene is TRBV6-1, the J gene TRBJ1-5, with D possibly TRBD1 on 6 matching bases. CDR3 length: 14 residues. V was cut by 6 bases and J by 5 bases, with 14 bases left in between. Germline CDR1 and CDR2: MNHNS and SASEGT. CDR3 DNA sequence: TGTGCCAGCAGCTCGGACAGAGGGTATCAGCCCCAGCATTTT. Its protein product is CASSSDRGYQPQHF.

The gene calls are TRBV24-1 and TRBJ2-1; possible D gene TRBD2, 7 bases. Germline V gene data show CDR1 as KGHDR and CDR2 as SFDVKD. The CDR3 runs 16 residues. The ends were cut back, 4 bases at V and 8 bases at J, with 20 bases in the middle. The CDR3 nucleotides are TGTGCCACCAGTGACCACCGGGACTCCGGGGGGCATGAGCAGTTCTTC. It specifies CATSDHRDSGGHEQFF.

This rearrangement joins TRBV28 to TRBJ2-7, with 12 positions matching TRBD2. Losses at the gene ends were 8 bases for V and 5 bases for J; bases not matched to a gene: 19. Germline V gene sequence: CDR1 MDHEN, CDR2 SYDVKM. The CDR3 is 18 residues long. For the CDR3, the DNA is TGTGCCAGCTCCGCTACCCCGAGACTAGCGGGAGTAGGCCACGAGCAGTACTTC. Translating it yields CASSATPRLAGVGHEQYF. The full variable domain, completed using reference TRBV28 and TRBJ2-7, is DVKVTQSSRYLVKRTGEKVFLECVQDMDHENMFWYRQDPGLGLRLIYFSYDVKMKEKGDIPEGYSVSREKKERFSLILESASTNQTSMYLCASSATPRLAGVGHEQYFGPGTRLTVT.

This clonotype was recorded a few times. The chain joins TRBV2 to TRBJ1-3, with no clear D. The CDR3 runs 14 residues. Trimming stripped 8 bases from V and 0 bases from J, with 11 bases between. From germline, CDR1 is SNHLY and CDR2 FYNNEI. The CDR3 DNA is TGTGCCAGCCGAGCAGGAAACTCTGGAAACACCATATATTTT. Protein product: CASRAGNSGNTIYF.

This clonotype was seen more than once but under ten times. The chain carries TRBV4-1 and TRBJ2-7; D not certain. CDR1 and CDR2 (germline): MGHRA, YSYEKL. The germline V and J ends were trimmed by 1 base and 1 base, with 5 bases remaining between them. CDR3 length: 13 amino acids. Here the CDR3 reads CASSQAPSYEQYF. CDR3 in DNA: TGCGCCAGCAGCCAAGCTCCTTCCTACGAGCAGTACTTC.

The chain links TRBV6-1 to TRBJ1-1; weak D call: TRBD1 (5 bases). The CDR3 totals 14 residues. Germline V gene lookup returns CDR1 MNHNS and CDR2 SASEGT. The V gene lost 6 bases and the J gene lost 1 base, with 12 bases spanning the gap. The CDR3 DNA sequence: TGTGCCAGCAGCGGGGACCGGAGGAACACTGAAGCTTTCTTT. Protein sequence: CASSGDRRNTEAFF.